Listed below are T cell receptor beta chains from one sample, sequenced in a study of blood T cell repertoires in COVID-19. The data were produced by immunoSEQ multiplex PCR, yet TCRdb's version contains in-frame clones alone and is incomplete. Counted here are around 220,000 clones, about 88% occurring once; the ten biggest clones make up under 2.5%. The material sequenced was peripheral blood. These receptors were taken from a woman between 40 and 50 years old who had recovered from COVID-19. Both conserved end residues are trimmed from each CDR3. A D gene is named only where the DNA matches it firmly.

D | V | CDR3
TRBD1 | TRBV24-1 | ATSGTGNEQY
NA | TRBV19 | ASSIGSAGARGANVLT
NA | TRBV21-1 | ASSKHPLRSPLH
NA | TRBV18 | ASSPGQNYGYT
NA | TRBV19 | ASSIRQGGAGELF
NA | TRBV7-9 | ASSPSIGLWTF
NA | TRBV19 | ASSKGHLNTEAF
TRBD1 | TRBV6-5 | ASSRTGYYEQY
TRBD2 | TRBV7-2 | ASSSILAGGLEQY
NA | TRBV27 | ASSFRDSNQPQH
NA | TRBV6-5 | ASSYSGGAFGYGYT
NA | TRBV5-1 | ASSLEGVASSSGYT
TRBD1 | TRBV24-1 | ATGTEYNEQF
TRBD2 | TRBV4-3 | ASSRLAGGPGEQY
TRBD1 | TRBV5-6 | ASSLGQGHSPLH
NA | TRBV9 | ASSLGGTPYEQY
NA | TRBV25-1 | ASSEYRRGREEGF
TRBD1 | TRBV12-5 | ASADSQGANEKLF